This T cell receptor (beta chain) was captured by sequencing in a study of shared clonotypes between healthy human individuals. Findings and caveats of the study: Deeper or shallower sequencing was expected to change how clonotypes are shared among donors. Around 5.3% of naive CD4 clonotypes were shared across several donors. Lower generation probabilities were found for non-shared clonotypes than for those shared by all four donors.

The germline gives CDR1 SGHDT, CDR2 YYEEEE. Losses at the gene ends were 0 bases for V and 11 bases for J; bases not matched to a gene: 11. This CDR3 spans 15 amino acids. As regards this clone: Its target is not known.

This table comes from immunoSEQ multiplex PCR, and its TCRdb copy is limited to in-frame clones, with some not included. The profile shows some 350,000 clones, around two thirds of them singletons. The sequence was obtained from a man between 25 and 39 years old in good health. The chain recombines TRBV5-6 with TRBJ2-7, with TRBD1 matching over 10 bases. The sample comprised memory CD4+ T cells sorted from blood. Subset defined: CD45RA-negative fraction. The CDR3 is CASSLGGTGVKFEYF. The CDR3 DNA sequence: TGTGCCAGCAGCTTGGGCGGGACAGGGGTTAAGTTCGAGTACTTC.